These 31 T cell receptor beta chains were all obtained from the same sample, sequenced in a study of T cell responses to AZD1222 COVID-19 vaccine. The protocol was immunoSEQ multiplex PCR, while the TCRdb copy is restricted to in-frame clones and leaves out a portion. Of fewer than 200,000 clones detected, approximately 90% appear once; the ten largest clones hold around 3.6%. Material: peripheral blood, obtained 28 days after the second dose of the MenACWY control vaccine. The receptors stem from an adult who received the MenACWY meningococcal vaccine as a control.

The chain recombines TRBV27 with TRBJ1-4; the D gene is possibly TRBD1 (5 bases). Trimming removed 2 bases from V and 3 bases from J, with 10 bases in between. CDR1 and CDR2 from the germline V gene are MNHEY and SMNVEV (reference sequence). This CDR3 has 15 amino acids. Here the CDR3 DNA reads TGTGCCAGCAGTTTAGGGGGTGCGGCTAATGAAAAACTGTTTTTT. Translation gives CASSLGGAANEKLFF.

The V and J genes are TRBV5-8 and TRBJ2-7, with 7 bases fitting TRBD2. Per germline, CDR1 SGHTS and CDR2 YDEGEE. The trim removed 1 base at V and 3 bases at J, leaving 10 bases unmatched. The CDR3 extends over 16 amino acids. The CDR3 DNA reads TGTGCCAGCAGCTTGCGGTTGGGAGGGCCAATCTACGAGCAGTACTTC. Translating gives CASSLRLGGPIYEQYF.

The J gene is TRBJ2-1, the V gene TRBV14; 8 positions agree with TRBD1. The CDR3 covers 13 residues. The V and J ends lost 3 bases and 5 bases, in that order; junction bases with no gene match: 0. Germline V gene sequence: CDR1 SGHDN, CDR2 FVKESK. In DNA, the CDR3 is TGTGCCAGCAGCCAGGACAGGGACAATGAGCAGTTCTTC. It translates to CASSQDRDNEQFF.

The rearrangement joins TRBV7-8 to TRBJ1-1, with TRBD1 matching 8 bases. The ends lost 7 bases at V and 0 bases at J; junction bases unmatched: 7. This CDR3 has 15 residues. Germline CDR1 SGHVS, CDR2 FQNEAQ. The CDR3 DNA reads as TGTGCCAGCAACGACAGGGGTTCGATGAACACTGAAGCTTTCTTT. Translation: CASNDRGSMNTEAFF. Full variable domain (missing parts from reference TRBV7-8 and TRBJ1-1): GAGVSQSPRYKVAKRGQDVALRCDPISGHVSLFWYQQALGQGPEFLTYFQNEAQLDKSGLPSDRFFAERPEGSVSTLKIQRTQQEDSAVYLCASNDRGSMNTEAFFGQGTRLTVV.

The rearrangement links TRBV2 to TRBJ2-5; the D call may be TRBD1 or TRBD2 (6 bases each). Germline assignment: CDR1 SNHLY and CDR2 FYNNEI. Trimming stripped 6 bases from V and 3 bases from J, with 11 bases between. The CDR3 is made up of 13 amino acids. The CDR3: CASREGGKETQYF. The CDR3 nucleotides read TGTGCCAGCAGGGAGGGGGGAAAAGAGACCCAGTACTTC.

The chain couples TRBV9 to TRBJ1-6; D is possibly TRBD1 (6 bases). This CDR3 comprises 12 residues. Germline CDR1 is SGDLS and CDR2 is YYNGEE. The V end was cut by 4 bases, the J end by 9 bases, with 8 bases between. In nucleotides, the CDR3 is TGTGCCAGCAGCATACAGGGTTCACCCCTCCACTTT. Translating it yields CASSIQGSPLHF.

The V call is TRBV9, the J call TRBJ2-7; 7 bases align to TRBD2. The CDR3 contains 14 residues. The germline gives CDR1 SGDLS, CDR2 YYNGEE. The ends lost 0 bases at V and 2 bases at J; junction bases unmatched: 2. Here the CDR3 DNA reads TGTGCCAGCAGCGTAGCGGGAGGACCCTACGAGCAGTACTTC. The encoded protein is CASSVAGGPYEQYF. Supplemented by reference TRBV9 and TRBJ2-7, the full variable domain reads DSGVTQTPKHLITATGQRVTLRCSPRSGDLSVYWYQQSLDQGLQFLIQYYNGEERAKGNILERFSAQQFPDLHSELNLSSLELGDSALYFCASSVAGGPYEQYFGPGTRLTVT.

V and J are TRBV11-2 and TRBJ2-3; D is perhaps TRBD2 (6 bases). The CDR3 contains 14 residues. Between the trimmed V and J ends, which lost 6 bases and 3 bases, there was a span of 13 bases. Per the germline V gene, CDR1 is SGHAT and CDR2 is FQNNGV. CDR3 loop: CASSTGAGTDTQYF. The CDR3 nucleotides read TGTGCCAGCAGTACGGGCGCGGGAACAGATACGCAGTATTTT.

V is TRBV5-4 and J is TRBJ2-1, with 7 bases identical to TRBD2. The trim removed 0 bases at V and 6 bases at J, leaving 6 bases unmatched. This CDR3 is built from 15 residues. Germline V lookup: CDR1 SGHNT, CDR2 YYREEE (reference sequence). CDR3 sequence reads: CASSLDSLAVNEQFF. CDR3 nucleotides: TGTGCCAGCAGCTTGGACTCCCTAGCGGTCAATGAGCAGTTCTTC. The full variable domain, its missing parts supplied by reference TRBV5-4 and TRBJ2-1, is ETGVTQSPTHLIKTRGQQVTLRCSSQSGHNTVSWYQQALGQGPQFIFQYYREEENGRGNFPPRFSGLQFPNYSSELNVNALELDDSALYLCASSLDSLAVNEQFFGPGTRLTVL.

The chain uses TRBV7-8 and TRBJ1-2, with D possibly TRBD1 on 5 matching bases. CDR1 SGHVS and CDR2 FQNEAQ come from the germline V gene. Trimming left V 5 bases short and J 3 bases short, with 13 bases between. CDR3 size: 14 residues. Written as DNA, the CDR3 is TGTGCCAGCAGCCTCATCCAGGGAGACTATGGCTACACCTTC. Protein product: CASSLIQGDYGYTF.

This chain uses TRBV28 with TRBJ1-6, with 7 bases matching TRBD1. The germline gives CDR1 MDHEN, CDR2 SYDVKM. V gave up 2 bases and J gave up 4 bases; unmatched junction bases: 5. The CDR3 is made up of 16 amino acids. The CDR3 nucleotides are TGTGCCAGCAGTTTAGGGACAGCCCCATATAATTCACCCCTCCACTTT. Its translation: CASSLGTAPYNSPLHF.

The CDR3 here is CASSPGLAPDADTQYF. The DNA for the CDR3 is TGTGCCAGCAGCCCCGGACTAGCTCCAGACGCAGATACGCAGTATTTT. The chain is built from TRBV7-9 and TRBJ2-3; 8 bases agree with TRBD2. The CDR3 length is 16 residues. V lost 5 bases, J lost 4 bases, and 11 bases stayed unmatched. From germline, CDR1 is SEHNR and CDR2 FQNEAQ (reference sequence).

This clone appeared once. This chain links TRBV29-1 with TRBJ2-4, with a tentative D call TRBD2 (5 bases). CDR3 size: 13 residues. Germline CDR1 SQVTM, CDR2 ANQGSEA. Deletions cut 4 bases from V and 11 bases from J, with 18 bases between. CDR3 in DNA: TGCAGCGTTGCTCCGGACTCCCCAATCGTTCAGTACTTC. Protein product: CSVAPDSPIVQYF. Variable domain in full (rest from reference TRBV29-1 and TRBJ2-4): SAVISQKPSRDICQRGTSLTIQCQVDSQVTMMFWYRQQPGQSLTLIATANQGSEATYESGFVIDKFPISRPNLTFSTLTVSNMSPEDSSIYLCSVAPDSPIVQYFGAGTRLSVL.

The rearrangement uses TRBV6-5 and TRBJ1-2; 7 bases agree with TRBD1. The CDR3 covers 14 residues. The ends lost 6 bases at V and 5 bases at J; junction bases unmatched: 9. The germline V gene encodes CDR1 MNHEY and CDR2 SVGAGI. The chain's CDR3 is CASRTPGTVYGYTF. CDR3 coding DNA: TGTGCCAGCAGGACCCCCGGGACAGTATATGGCTACACCTTC.

The J gene is TRBJ2-3, the V gene TRBV3-1 (or the pseudogene TRBV3-2); D is tentatively TRBD1 or TRBD2 (5 bases each). The CDR3 covers 12 residues. V lost 2 bases and J lost 14, with 14 bases in between. From germline, CDR1 is LGHDT and CDR2 YNNKEL (reference sequence). CDR3 bases: TGTGCCAGCAGCCAAAAGGTAACGGGACCGTATTTT. It translates to CASSQKVTGPYF.

The V gene is TRBV6-5, the J gene TRBJ1-3; 7 bases are shared with TRBD1. After removal of 6 bases from V and 0 bases from J, the junction contained 5 bases not matched to a gene. Germline V lookup: CDR1 MNHEY, CDR2 SVGAGI. The CDR3 sequence is 15 residues long. CDR3: CASSRDRISGNTIYF. The CDR3 DNA reads TGTGCCAGCAGCCGGGACAGAATCTCTGGAAACACCATATATTTT.

V gene TRBV2 combines with J gene TRBJ1-3; 8 bases align to TRBD1. CDR3 length: 15 amino acids. CDR1 is SNHLY, CDR2 FYNNEI, per germline. The trim removed 5 bases at V and 2 bases at J, leaving 5 bases unmatched. The CDR3 DNA sequence: TGTGCCAGCAGTCCACAGGGGGTAGCTGGAAACACCATATATTTT. Translating gives CASSPQGVAGNTIYF.

This chain links TRBV7-3 with TRBJ1-2; 10 bases align to TRBD1. Germline V gene data show CDR1 as SGHTA and CDR2 as FQGTGA. This CDR3 spans 15 amino acids. Trimming cost V 2 bases and J 4 bases; bases outside gene matches: 4. The CDR3 DNA sequence: TGTGCCAGCAGCTTAGGAGGGGACAGGGGCTATGGCTACACCTTC. It is translated as CASSLGGDRGYGYTF. The entire variable domain, with the rest obtained from reference TRBV7-3 and TRBJ1-2, is as follows: GAGVSQTPSNKVTEKGKYVELRCDPISGHTALYWYRQSLGQGPEFLIYFQGTGAADDSGLPNDRFFAVRPEGSVSTLKIQRTERGDSAVYLCASSLGGDRGYGYTFGSGTRLTVV.

The chain links TRBV27 to TRBJ1-1; D is unclear. Germline lookup yields CDR1 MNHEY and CDR2 SMNVEV (reference sequence). Trimming took off 5 bases at V and 4 bases at J, with 17 bases between the two ends. The CDR3 runs to 15 residues. The CDR3, as DNA: TGTGCCAGCAGTACAATCAGAGGGAGAGCCACTGAAGCTTTCTTT. Amino acids: CASSTIRGRATEAFF.

The chain joins TRBV4-3 to TRBJ1-6; D not resolved. The CDR3 runs 15 residues. Germline CDR1 LGHNA, CDR2 YSLEER. The germline V and J ends were trimmed by 2 bases and 1 base, with 6 bases remaining between them. The CDR3: CASSQTTSYNSPLHF. As DNA, the CDR3 is TGCGCCAGCAGCCAAACCACGTCCTATAATTCACCCCTCCACTTT.

The chain has TRBV7-9 and TRBJ2-3, with D unresolved. This CDR3 is built from 17 residues. Trimming took 1 base from V and 0 from J, leaving 14 bases between them. The germline V gene encodes CDR1 SEHNR and CDR2 FQNEAQ (reference sequence). The CDR3 spells CASSLDGLAVSTDTQYF. CDR3 DNA: TGTGCCAGCAGCTTAGATGGTCTCGCGGTTAGCACAGATACGCAGTATTTT.

The chain employs TRBV27 and TRBJ2-6, with D perhaps TRBD1 (5 bases). The germline V gene encodes CDR1 MNHEY and CDR2 SMNVEV (reference sequence). The CDR3 has 16 residues. The ends were cut back, 4 bases at V and 4 bases at J, with 14 bases in the middle. CDR3 region: CASSWWAGSGANVLTF. The CDR3 DNA reads as TGTGCCAGCAGTTGGTGGGCAGGGTCCGGGGCCAACGTCCTGACTTTC.

The CDR3 sequence is CASSHAGTGRERYGYTF. The CDR3 nucleotides are TGTGCCAGCAGCCACGCCGGGACAGGGAGGGAGCGCTATGGCTACACCTTC. The V gene is TRBV7-2, the J gene TRBJ1-2; 9 bases map to TRBD1. The germline V gene encodes CDR1 SGHTA and CDR2 FQGNSA. This CDR3 comprises 17 residues. With 5 bases clipped from V and 4 bases from J, the junction kept 14 bases outside the gene matches. The full variable domain, with the rest looked up from reference TRBV7-2 and TRBJ1-2, is GAGVSQSPSNKVTEKGKDVELRCDPISGHTALYWYRQSLGQGLEFLIYFQGNSAPDKSGLPSDRFSAERTGGSVSTLTIQRTQQEDSAVYLCASSHAGTGRERYGYTFGSGTRLTVV.

The chain has TRBV4-3 and TRBJ1-3; no clear D gene. Trimming cost V 0 bases and J 8 bases, with 8 bases left between them. Germline-derived CDR1 and CDR2 are LGHNA and YSLEER. This CDR3 region has 13 residues. CDR3 protein: CASSQDRADTIYF. CDR3 coding DNA: TGCGCCAGCAGCCAAGATCGGGCAGACACCATATATTTT.

This chain links TRBV6-2 or TRBV6-3 with TRBJ2-3; TRBD2 matches 10 bases. CDR3 length: 15 residues. The junction had 3 bases not matched to a gene; V was cut back by 6 bases and J by 0 bases. In germline, CDR1 is MNHEY, CDR2 SVGEGT. Here the CDR3 reads CASSEREGSTDTQYF. DNA of the CDR3: TGTGCCAGCAGCGAGCGGGAGGGAAGCACAGATACGCAGTATTTT.

V and J are TRBV7-9 and TRBJ1-1; 7 positions agree with TRBD1. After removal of 3 bases from V and 4 bases from J, the junction contained 8 bases not matched to a gene. Germline-derived CDR1 and CDR2 are SEHNR and FQNEAQ (reference sequence). The CDR3 sequence is 15 residues long. CDR3 region: CASSFRGTGVTEAFF. In DNA form, the CDR3 reads TGTGCCAGCAGCTTTCGTGGCACAGGGGTCACTGAAGCTTTCTTT.

The chain is built from TRBV10-3 and TRBJ1-4; TRBD1 is a possible D gene (6 bases). V lost 10 bases to trimming and J lost 6 bases, with 15 bases between them. This CDR3 has 13 residues. Germline CDR1 and CDR2: ENHRY and SYGVKD. CDR3 region: CATQQGRDEKLFF. In DNA form, the CDR3 reads TGTGCCACGCAACAGGGCAGGGATGAAAAACTGTTTTTT.

The rearrangement joins TRBV12-5 to TRBJ2-5; 8 bases align to TRBD1. Germline V gene data show CDR1 as LGHNT and CDR2 as FRNRAP. Losses at the gene ends were 3 bases for V and 4 bases for J; bases not matched to a gene: 13. The CDR3 spans 17 residues. This CDR3 is CASGFSLDRAVIETQYF. Here the CDR3 DNA reads TGTGCTAGTGGTTTTTCCTTGGACAGGGCGGTCATAGAGACCCAGTACTTC. The variable domain in full, completed from reference TRBV12-5 and TRBJ2-5, reads DARVTQTPRHKVTEMGQEVTMRCQPILGHNTVFWYRQTMMQGLELLAYFRNRAPLDDSGMPKDRFSAEMPDATLATLKIQPSEPRDSAVYFCASGFSLDRAVIETQYFGPGTRLLVL.

The CDR3 protein is CASSLRQLGDTEAFF. For the CDR3, the DNA is TGTGCCAGCAGCTTAAGGCAGCTGGGTGACACTGAAGCTTTCTTT. The chain recombines TRBV7-2 with TRBJ1-1; D not certain. The CDR3 length is 15 residues. Trimming stripped 2 bases from V and 3 bases from J, with 13 bases between. Germline CDR1 SGHTA, CDR2 FQGNSA.

V is TRBV5-6 and J is TRBJ1-1, with 7 bases identical to TRBD1. CDR1 and CDR2 from the germline V gene are SGHDT and YYEEEE. V lost 3 bases and J lost 5; bases outside the gene matches: 7. CDR3 length: 14 amino acids. CDR3 region: CASSYPTGVTEAFF. Written as DNA, the CDR3 is TGTGCCAGCAGCTACCCCACAGGGGTAACTGAAGCTTTCTTT.

The chain combines TRBV9 with TRBJ2-3; no firm D call. V was clipped by 0 bases and J by 4 bases, with 12 bases between them. Germline V gives CDR1 SGDLS, CDR2 YYNGEE. This CDR3 has 15 residues. CDR3 sequence reads: CASSVESSWADTQYF. DNA for the CDR3: TGTGCCAGCAGCGTAGAATCCTCTTGGGCAGATACGCAGTATTTT.